A selection of T cell receptor beta chains follows, all from one sample in a study of blood T cell repertoires in COVID-19. Using immunoSEQ multiplex PCR, the repertoire was profiled, and TCRdb retains in-frame clones only, with some absent. The data contain roughly 500,000 clones, 70% to 90% of them singletons. The sample comprised PBMCs or T cells enriched from blood (not recorded which). All receptors come from an older woman who had recovered from COVID-19. Each CDR3 is given with its conserved first and last residue. Fields, in order: D gene, J gene, V gene, CDR3 protein. The D gene is left open where the match is weak.

d_call: NA
j_call: TRBJ2-7
v_call: TRBV2
cdr3_aa: CASSAQGNEQYF

d_call: NA
j_call: TRBJ1-3
v_call: TRBV5-1
cdr3_aa: CASSLGWDNSGNTIYF

d_call: NA
j_call: TRBJ2-2
v_call: TRBV29-1
cdr3_aa: CSVVSLSNGELFF

d_call: TRBD2
j_call: TRBJ2-3
v_call: TRBV4-1
cdr3_aa: CASSQRLAGSTDTQYF

d_call: TRBD1
j_call: TRBJ1-2
v_call: TRBV27
cdr3_aa: CASTSGGTNYGYTF

d_call: TRBD1
j_call: TRBJ2-1
v_call: TRBV5-1
cdr3_aa: CASSPGTGLYEQFF

d_call: TRBD1
j_call: TRBJ1-5
v_call: TRBV19
cdr3_aa: CASSPNRGFGNQPQHF

d_call: NA
j_call: TRBJ1-2
v_call: TRBV13
cdr3_aa: CASSLRGLEGYTF

d_call: NA
j_call: TRBJ2-5
v_call: TRBV29-1
cdr3_aa: CSVQVQETQYF

d_call: NA
j_call: TRBJ1-4
v_call: TRBV6-6
cdr3_aa: CASRQGQGNEKLFF